The rows below give T cell receptor beta chains drawn from one sample of a study of CD8 T cells in Susac syndrome. TCRdb processed the immunoSEQ multiplex PCR reads anew with MiXCR; each CDR3 protein has one entry. Seen here are 200,000 to 300,000 distinct CDR3 sequences, about 95% observed once, and the top ten hold about 0.1%. The specimen sequenced was CD4+ T cells from PBMCs. The receptors shown here come from a human donor with Susac syndrome. The CDR3 runs from the conserved cysteine through the conserved F or W. The order of the fields is D gene, J gene, V gene, clone size, CDR3 protein, CDR3 DNA. A D gene is named only where the DNA matches it firmly. Only some rows state a clone size, as once, few, many or a class for expanded clones.

>TRBD1|TRBJ2-3|TRBV7-8|-
CASSRDGQGLTDTQYF
TGTGCCAGCAGCCGTGACGGACAGGGTCTTACAGATACGCAGTATTTT
>-|TRBJ1-5|TRBV28|-
CASSLWYQPQHF
TGTGCCAGCAGTTTATGGTATCAGCCCCAGCATTTT
>-|TRBJ1-2|TRBV29-1|-
CSVLGGSNYGYTF
TGCAGCGTTCTTGGGGGATCTAACTATGGCTACACCTTC
>-|TRBJ2-7|TRBV27|-
CASSSPRFGEQYF
TGTGCCAGCAGTTCCCCCAGGTTTGGAGAGCAGTACTTC
>-|TRBJ1-1|TRBV18|-
CASSPNRGANTEAFF
TGTGCCAGCTCACCGAACCGAGGAGCGAACACTGAAGCTTTCTTT
>-|TRBJ1-1|TRBV12-5|-
CASGLSRINTEAFF
TGTGCTAGTGGTTTGTCCCGGATAAACACTGAAGCTTTCTTT
>TRBD1|TRBJ1-2|TRBV3-1|-
CASSLGDGTGGGYTF
TGTGCCAGCAGCCTCGGGGACGGGACAGGAGGCGGCTACACCTTC
>TRBD1|TRBJ1-5|TRBV30|-
CAWSVGRGLYQPQHF
TGTGCCTGGAGTGTGGGCAGGGGGCTATATCAGCCCCAGCATTTT
>-|TRBJ2-7|TRBV25-1|-
CASSESTRYYEQYF
TGTGCCAGCAGTGAATCAACCAGATATTACGAGCAGTACTTC
>TRBD1|TRBJ1-2|TRBV9|-
CASSVGTGDKPRGYTF
TGTGCCAGCAGCGTAGGGACAGGGGATAAACCCCGTGGCTACACCTTC
>TRBD1|TRBJ1-4|TRBV4-1|-
CASSPPRQGAEKLFF
TGCGCCAGCAGCCCCCCGCGACAGGGAGCTGAAAAACTGTTTTTT
>TRBD1|TRBJ2-7|TRBV28|-
CASSDHTGAPYEQYF
TGTGCCAGCAGCGATCATACAGGGGCCCCCTACGAGCAGTACTTC
>-|TRBJ1-1|TRBV9|-
CASSVAGTFNTEAFF
TGTGCCAGCAGCGTAGCGGGGACCTTTAACACTGAAGCTTTCTTT
>-|TRBJ1-3|TRBV20-1|-
CSARDLKTGTFGNTIYF
TGCAGTGCTAGAGATTTGAAAACAGGGACTTTTGGAAACACCATATATTTT
>-|TRBJ2-1|TRBV24-1|-
CATSGGTYNEQFF
TGTGCCACCAGCGGAGGGACTTACAATGAGCAGTTCTTC
>TRBD2|TRBJ2-7|TRBV24-1|-
CATSGFSGTSYEQYF
TGTGCCACCAGTGGTTTTAGCGGGACCAGCTACGAGCAGTACTTC
>-|TRBJ1-1|TRBV15|-
CATSRDRDFEAFF
TGTGCCACCAGCAGAGACAGGGACTTCGAAGCTTTCTTT
>-|TRBJ1-2|TRBV3-1|-
CASSQEGKRNYGYTF
TGTGCCAGCAGCCAAGAAGGGAAACGAAACTATGGCTACACCTTC
>TRBD2|TRBJ2-2|TRBV29-1|-
CSVGLGTRTGELFF
TGCAGCGTTGGACTCGGGACTAGGACCGGGGAGCTGTTTTTT
>-|TRBJ1-3|TRBV25-1|-
CASSNPSSSGNTIYF
TGTGCCAGCAGTAACCCCTCTAGCTCTGGAAACACCATATATTTT
>TRBD2|TRBJ2-3|TRBV20-1|-
CSASWLAEILTDTQYF
TGCAGTGCCAGTTGGCTAGCGGAGATACTCACAGATACGCAGTATTTT
>TRBD1|TRBJ2-1|TRBV18|-
CASSTGQGASGEQFF
TGTGCCAGCTCAACGGGACAGGGGGCATCTGGTGAGCAGTTCTTC
>-|TRBJ2-3|TRBV7-9|-
CASSNGRGPSTDTQYF
TGTGCCAGCAGCAACGGGAGAGGGCCCAGCACAGATACGCAGTATTTT
>-|TRBJ2-3|TRBV12-3/TRBV12-4|few
CASSLGGDSTDTQYF
TGTGCCAGCAGTTTAGGAGGGGACAGCACAGATACGCAGTATTTT
>-|TRBJ2-5|TRBV5-1|-
CASSLGKIAIQETQYF
TGCGCCAGCAGCTTGGGGAAAATAGCGATCCAAGAGACCCAGTACTTC
>-|TRBJ2-1|TRBV7-2|-
CASSRSLAGYEQFF
TGTGCCAGCAGCCGAAGCCTGGCGGGCTATGAGCAGTTCTTC
>-|TRBJ2-3|TRBV5-1|-
CASSGRALQSGQYF
TGCGCCAGCAGCGGGAGAGCCCTCCAGTCTGGGCAGTATTTT